These 13 T cell receptor beta chains originate from one sample sequenced in a study of blood T cell repertoires in COVID-19. Libraries were prepared by immunoSEQ multiplex PCR; TCRdb keeps only in-frame clonotypes and omits some of them. The table lists some 100,000 clones, 75% to 90% of them singletons. Sequenced sample: peripheral blood. These receptors came from a woman aged 60 to 75 with acute or convalescent COVID-19.

This clone was detected only a few times. The chain recombines TRBV24-1 with TRBJ1-1; the match to TRBD1 covers 8 bases. The CDR3 extends over 14 amino acids. Germline V lookup: CDR1 KGHDR, CDR2 SFDVKD. V lost 7 bases to trimming and J lost 4 bases; unmatched junction nucleotides: 7. The CDR3 DNA follows: TGTGCCACCAGCATGACAGGGGATGCCACTGAAGCTTTCTTT. As protein: CATSMTGDATEAFF.

V usage is TRBV5-1 and J usage is TRBJ2-5, with 7 bases aligning to TRBD1. This CDR3 has 14 amino acids. The germline V gene has CDR1 SGHRS and CDR2 YFSETQ. V dropped 5 bases and J dropped 3; count of bases not matched to a gene: 7. CDR3 nucleotide sequence: TGCGCCAGCAGGCGACAGGGTATCGAAGAGACCCAGTACTTC. It codes for CASRRQGIEETQYF.

The chain links TRBV7-2 to TRBJ1-5, with D possibly being TRBD1 (6 bases). The germline gives CDR1 SGHTA, CDR2 FQGNSA. The CDR3 covers 15 residues. Trimming shortened V by 9 bases and J by 0 bases, and 15 bases separated the two germline ends. As DNA, the CDR3 is TGTGCCAGATCCAGGGGTTGTTATAGCAATCAGCCCCAGCATTTT. This gives the protein CARSRGCYSNQPQHF.

This clone turned up a few times. CDR3 sequence reads: CASSPSAQGGGYEQYF. The CDR3 DNA follows: TGCGCCAGCAGCCCGAGCGCCCAGGGTGGAGGGTACGAGCAGTACTTC. The genes are TRBV4-3 and TRBJ2-7; a weak D match, TRBD2 (6 bases). The CDR3 loop spans 16 amino acids. V was pared by 4 bases and J by 4 bases, with 20 bases between. Germline loops: CDR1 LGHNA, CDR2 YSLEER.

This clone occurred a few times. Different DNA sequences within this sample yield the same CDR3. CDR3 residues: CASSLGGTANYGYTF. DNA for the CDR3: TGCGCCAGCAGCTTGGGGGGCACAGCTAACTATGGCTACACCTTC. The V gene is TRBV5-1, the J gene TRBJ1-2; TRBD1 might be the D (5 bases). Per germline, CDR1 SGHRS and CDR2 YFSETQ. V was pared by 0 bases and J by 0 bases, with 9 bases between. This CDR3 contains 15 residues.

The chain has TRBV24-1 and TRBJ2-5; perhaps TRBD1 as D (8 bases). Trimming removed 4 bases at V and 6 bases at J, with 20 bases between. Germline loops: CDR1 KGHDR, CDR2 SFDVKD. This CDR3 has 16 residues. The DNA of the CDR3 is TGTGCCACCAGTGACCCCGGACAGGGAGGGATGAAGACCCAGTACTTC. Encoded protein: CATSDPGQGGMKTQYF.

This clone was counted between two and nine times. The chain has TRBV19 and TRBJ1-6; no definite D call. The V gene's germline CDR1 is LNHDA and CDR2 SQIVND (reference sequence). The CDR3 is made up of 16 amino acids. Trimming removed 7 bases from V and 0 bases from J, with 13 bases in between. The CDR3 DNA follows: TGTGCCAGTACCCATACCGGGAGCTCCTATAATTCACCCCTCCACTTT. This translates into CASTHTGSSYNSPLHF.

This clone appeared a single time. V usage is TRBV10-2 and J usage is TRBJ1-3, with 10 bases that match TRBD1. Germline trimming cut 7 bases from V and 1 base from J; bases unmatched to any gene: 7. The CDR3 is made up of 16 amino acids. CDR1 and CDR2 (germline): WSHSY, SAAADI. The CDR3 DNA is TGCGCCAGCACGTCGACAGGGGGCATATCTGGAAACACCATATATTTT. Its translation: CASTSTGGISGNTIYF.

J is TRBJ1-3 and V is TRBV3-1 (or the pseudogene TRBV3-2); 7 nucleotides agree with TRBD1. Unmatched junction bases numbered 7, after V lost 6 bases and J lost 2 bases. This CDR3 is built from 15 residues. Germline CDR1 is LGHDT and CDR2 is YNNKEL (reference sequence). The CDR3 reads CASSIYRGTGNTIYF. The CDR3 bases are TGTGCCAGCAGTATATACAGGGGCACTGGAAACACCATATATTTT.

V and J are TRBV19 and TRBJ1-3, with 7 bases fitting TRBD1. The J segment lost 0 bases and the V segment lost 3 bases, leaving 8 bases of the junction unmatched. This CDR3 has 17 amino acids. The germline V gene has CDR1 LNHDA and CDR2 SQIVND (reference sequence). This chain's CDR3 is CASSIPLGQSSGNTIYF. The CDR3 DNA sequence: TGTGCCAGTAGTATTCCATTGGGACAGAGCTCTGGAAACACCATATATTTT.

The chain carries TRBV5-5 and TRBJ2-1, with 9 bases aligning to TRBD1. The CDR3 loop spans 15 amino acids. Germline V CDR1 and CDR2: SGHKS, YYEKEE (reference sequence). J gave up 3 bases and V 4 bases, and 5 bases lay outside the gene matches. In DNA, the CDR3 is TGTGCCAGCAGCCAGACAGGGGGGTACTACAATGAGCAGTTCTTC. Amino acids: CASSQTGGYYNEQFF.

The chain links TRBV6-5 to TRBJ1-2; weak D call: TRBD1 (5 bases). This CDR3 is built from 12 residues. The ends were cut back, 8 bases at V and 5 bases at J, with 12 bases in the middle. Germline CDR1 reads MNHEY; CDR2 reads SVGAGI. CDR3 region: CASYQGGYGYTF. CDR3 coding DNA: TGTGCCAGCTATCAGGGTGGATATGGCTACACCTTC.

The chain is built from TRBV5-1 and TRBJ1-3; tentative D call: TRBD1 (6 bases). V was trimmed by 0 bases and J by 4 bases, leaving 14 bases between them. The CDR3 length is 16 residues. Germline V gene sequence: CDR1 SGHRS, CDR2 YFSETQ. CDR3 DNA sequence: TGCGCCAGCAGCTTGGATTTGGGGGCTCTGGGAAACACCATATATTTT. Protein sequence: CASSLDLGALGNTIYF.